This T cell receptor (beta chain) came from a study of blood T cell repertoires in COVID-19. V trimming: 5 bases; J trimming: 4 bases; junction bases outside the gene matches: 6. The CDR3 length is 15 residues. Germline lookup yields CDR1 SGHTA and CDR2 FQGNSA. Profiled with immunoSEQ multiplex PCR; TCRdb holds only in-frame clones, not every one. The repertoire holds roughly 380,000 clones, with more than 70% as singletons. The sample holds one count of this clone. The chain links TRBV7-2 to TRBJ2-2, with 8 bases that match TRBD2. The specimen was PBMCs or T cells enriched from blood (not recorded which). This receptor was identified in a man aged 30-40 years who had recovered from COVID-19. The CDR3 reads CASSPQTSATGELFF. CDR3 nucleotide sequence: TGTGCCAGCAGCCCTCAGACTAGCGCCACCGGGGAGCTGTTTTTT.